This note documents a single TCR beta chain sequence. The source of the sample is a study of CD8 T cells in Susac syndrome. The overall study: Patients with Susac syndrome were therapy-naive, on corticosteroids, or on intravenous immunoglobulin alone at the time that blood was drawn.

RNA, at about 0.45 to 1 ug, was reverse transcribed with random hexamers. TCRdb reprocessed the immunoSEQ multiplex PCR reads via MiXCR and lists one record per CDR3 protein. The data contain some 130,000 distinct CDR3 sequences, just under 95% of them singletons. Germline assignment: CDR1 MNHNY and CDR2 SVGAGI (reference sequence). V shed 4 bases and J shed 7 bases, with 11 bases lying between them. This CDR3 comprises 13 residues. The source material was CD8+ T cells from PBMCs. This receptor was obtained from a human donor with Susac syndrome. This chain joins TRBV6-6 and TRBJ1-5; D might be TRBD1 (5 bases). The DNA of the CDR3 is TGTGCCAGCAGTTCGCAAGGGGTACAGCCCCAGCATTTT. It encodes CASSSQGVQPQHF.